What follows are 18 T cell receptor beta chains derived from one specimen sequenced in a study of OX40 agonist ivuxolimab in advanced cancers. The repertoire was sequenced with immunoSEQ multiplex PCR; TCRdb's copy has only in-frame clones and lacks some. The table records 50,000 to 65,000 clones, approximately 90% of them present only once. This specimen consisted of CD4+ or CD8+ T cells sorted from blood, obtained in a trial of the OX40 agonist ivuxolimab. The origin of the receptors is an adult with an advanced solid tumor such as melanoma, head and neck, liver or kidney cancer.

The V call is TRBV5-1, the J call TRBJ2-3; D possibly matches TRBD1 or TRBD2 (5 bases each). The germline gives CDR1 SGHRS, CDR2 YFSETQ. There are 14 residues in the CDR3. Trimming pared 3 bases from V and 6 bases from J, leaving 14 bases between. CDR3 amino acids: CASSSGRPADTQYF. CDR3 bases: TGCGCCAGCAGCTCGGGACGTCCAGCTGATACGCAGTATTTT.

This clone is a singleton in its sample. This chain joins TRBV28 and TRBJ2-1; D may be TRBD1 (6 bases). The CDR3 has 14 residues. The V end was cut by 3 bases, the J end by 15 bases, with 21 bases between. The germline gives CDR1 MDHEN, CDR2 SYDVKM. The CDR3, as DNA: TGTGCCAGCAGTTTCGCGTCAACCCTTCAGGGGTGGTTCTTC. As protein: CASSFASTLQGWFF.

V gene TRBV7-8 combines with J gene TRBJ2-7; D gene ambiguous. Trimming cost V 0 bases and J 3 bases, with 9 bases left between them. Germline assignment: CDR1 SGHVS and CDR2 FQNEAQ. The CDR3 consists of 14 residues. CDR3 residues: CASSLAVTNYEQYF. Written as DNA, the CDR3 is TGTGCCAGCAGCTTAGCTGTGACGAACTACGAGCAGTACTTC.

V gene TRBV10-1 combines with J gene TRBJ2-2, with a possible D match to TRBD2 (5 bases). The V end was cut by 3 bases, the J end by 2 bases, with 7 bases between. CDR1 is WNHNN, CDR2 SYGVQD, per germline (reference sequence). The length of the CDR3 is 14 residues. The CDR3 DNA sequence: TGCGCCAGCAGTGACCGGGGAAACACCGGGGAGCTGTTTTTT. Translation gives CASSDRGNTGELFF.

The chain has TRBV18 and TRBJ1-2, with D possibly matching TRBD1 (6 bases). This CDR3 is built from 15 residues. CDR1 KGHSH and CDR2 LQKENI come from the germline V gene. The V gene lost 2 bases and the J gene lost 0 bases, with 10 bases spanning the gap. The CDR3 nucleotides are TGTGCCAGCTCACCAACAGGGAATTCTAACTATGGCTACACCTTC. This codes for CASSPTGNSNYGYTF.

The gene calls are TRBV7-9 and TRBJ2-7; 11 bases line up with TRBD2. CDR1 and CDR2 (germline): SEHNR, FQNEAQ (reference sequence). J gave up 4 bases and V 4 bases, and 6 bases lay outside the gene matches. This CDR3 region has 15 residues. CDR3 amino acids: CASSSLAGAAYEQYF. The CDR3 nucleotides are TGTGCCAGCAGCTCACTAGCGGGAGCCGCGTACGAGCAGTACTTC.

The chain uses TRBV6-6 and TRBJ2-4; D is possibly TRBD2 (7 bases). CDR1 and CDR2 (germline): MNHNY, SVGAGI (reference sequence). The CDR3 length is 14 residues. The CDR3 sequence: CATKGGMDKNIQYF. DNA for the CDR3: TGTGCAACCAAGGGGGGGATGGACAAAAACATTCAGTACTTC.

The chain links TRBV6-6 to TRBJ2-1; D remains ambiguous. This CDR3 spans 15 amino acids. The V gene's germline CDR1 is MNHNY and CDR2 SVGAGI (reference sequence). Trimming removed 2 bases from V and 8 bases from J, with 16 bases in between. The CDR3: CASSYGGSLVDEQFF. DNA for the CDR3: TGTGCCAGCAGTTACGGTGGGTCCCTGGTCGATGAGCAGTTCTTC.

There are a few counts of this clone. This chain joins TRBV28 and TRBJ1-1; D call uncertain. The V end lost 6 bases, the J end lost 1 base, and 18 bases lay between the germline ends. This CDR3 has 16 amino acids. In germline, CDR1 is MDHEN, CDR2 SYDVKM. The CDR3 reads CASSPAGEAKNTEAFF. In DNA form, the CDR3 reads TGTGCCAGCAGCCCAGCCGGAGAAGCAAAGAACACTGAAGCTTTCTTT.

The chain couples TRBV2 to TRBJ1-1; D gene ambiguous. Germline assignment: CDR1 SNHLY and CDR2 FYNNEI. The CDR3 runs to 13 residues. Trimming removed 4 bases at V and 1 base at J, with 7 bases between. The chain's CDR3 is CASSVGGNTEAFF. In DNA form, the CDR3 reads TGTGCCAGCAGTGTCGGCGGGAACACTGAAGCTTTCTTT. Combining the CDR3 with reference TRBV2 and TRBJ1-1 gives the whole variable domain EPEVTQTPSHQVTQMGQEVILRCVPISNHLYFYWYRQILGQKVEFLVSFYNNEISEKSEIFDDQFSVERPDGSNFTLKIRSTKLEDSAMYFCASSVGGNTEAFFGQGTRLTVV.

This chain connects TRBV6-5 to TRBJ1-1, with 7 bases matching TRBD1. The V segment lost 5 bases and the J segment 8 bases; nucleotides outside the gene matches: 5. Looked up from germline, CDR1 is MNHEY and CDR2 is SVGAGI. This CDR3 region has 12 residues. In DNA form, the CDR3 reads TGTGCCAGCAGTGAACAGGACAGGGAAGCTTTCTTT. Encoded protein: CASSEQDREAFF.

The chain uses TRBV29-1 and TRBJ1-4; the D gene is possibly TRBD1 (6 bases). Trimming cost V 2 bases and J 10 bases, with 11 bases left between them. The CDR3 has 12 amino acids. Germline V gene data show CDR1 as SQVTM and CDR2 as ANQGSEA. CDR3 bases: TGCAGCGTTGAAAGGGGGTATGGAAAACTGTTTTTT. Translated: CSVERGYGKLFF.

V and J are TRBV15 and TRBJ1-4; D is unresolved. The CDR3 is 13 residues long. V lost 1 base, J lost 8 bases, and 8 bases lay in between. From germline, CDR1 is LNHNV and CDR2 YYDKDF (reference sequence). The CDR3 spells CATSRAPDEKLFF. The CDR3 DNA follows: TGTGCCACCAGCAGAGCCCCAGACGAAAAACTGTTTTTT.

This clone showed up just once. The V and J genes are TRBV19 and TRBJ1-2; TRBD1 aligns across 9 bases. The germline gives CDR1 LNHDA, CDR2 SQIVND (reference sequence). CDR3 size: 17 residues. V gave up 5 bases and J gave up 4 bases; unmatched junction bases: 14. The CDR3: CASSLSTDRGAAYGYTF. CDR3 bases: TGTGCCAGTAGTCTCTCGACGGACAGGGGCGCGGCCTATGGCTACACCTTC.

The rearrangement joins TRBV19 to TRBJ2-5; no reliable D call. The CDR3 totals 17 residues. V was trimmed by 4 bases and J by 2 bases, leaving 20 bases between them. CDR1 is LNHDA, CDR2 SQIVND, per germline (reference sequence). This CDR3 reads CASSKHGSLAEQETQYF. The DNA for the CDR3 is TGTGCCAGTAGTAAGCATGGCAGCCTGGCGGAGCAAGAGACCCAGTACTTC.

The chain carries TRBV7-9 and TRBJ2-5; the D is unclear. V shed 3 bases and J shed 4 bases, with 3 bases lying between them. Germline CDR1 SEHNR, CDR2 FQNEAQ (reference sequence). CDR3 size: 11 residues. CDR3 region: CASSFLETQYF. The CDR3 nucleotides are TGTGCCAGCAGCTTTTTAGAGACCCAGTACTTC.

J is TRBJ1-4 and V is TRBV11-2; no clear D gene. The CDR3 length is 15 residues. V was pared by 1 base and J by 1 base, with 7 bases between. Germline V gene lookup returns CDR1 SGHAT and CDR2 FQNNGV. The CDR3 DNA follows: TGTGCCAGCAGCTTAGGAATAGTAACTAATGAAAAACTGTTTTTT. The encoded protein is CASSLGIVTNEKLFF.

CDR3 residues: CASSNFLETQYF. Written as DNA, the CDR3 is TGTGCCAGCAGTAACTTTTTAGAGACCCAGTACTTC. V gene TRBV6-1 combines with J gene TRBJ2-5; D unclear. Germline loops: CDR1 MNHNS, CDR2 SASEGT. Trimming removed 5 bases from V and 4 bases from J, with 8 bases in between. The CDR3 spans 12 residues.